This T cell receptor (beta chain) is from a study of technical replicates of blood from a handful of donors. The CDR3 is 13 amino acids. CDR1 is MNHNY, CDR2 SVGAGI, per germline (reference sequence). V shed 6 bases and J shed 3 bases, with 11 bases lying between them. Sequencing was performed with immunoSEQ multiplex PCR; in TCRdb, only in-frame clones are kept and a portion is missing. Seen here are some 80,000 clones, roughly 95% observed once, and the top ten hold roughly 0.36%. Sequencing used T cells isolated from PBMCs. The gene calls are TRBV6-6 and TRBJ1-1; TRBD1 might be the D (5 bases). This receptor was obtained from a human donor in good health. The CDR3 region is CASRTGTDTEAFF. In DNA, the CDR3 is TGTGCCAGCAGAACCGGGACTGACACTGAAGCTTTCTTT.